One and the same sample provided the 30 T cell receptor beta chains below, sequenced in a study of shared clonotypes between healthy human individuals (dated by TCRdb to 2019 to 2021). Library prep was done by the immunoSEQ multiplex PCR assay. TCRdb carries this immuneACCESS record with in-frame sequences only. Its versions omit some clonotypes, under half of them owing to an unresolved V gene in the studies checked, with the rest unexplained. Here the sample has roughly 700,000 clones; 90% occur a single time. Of the sample, 34% falls within the top ten clones. Sample: memory CD8+ T cells from PBMCs. Read against the paper, the sample's cell subset or site label means: CD45RO+ cells pooled with CCR7-negative TemRA cells. These receptors all come from a man aged 18 to 29 in good health. Some clones in this sample may be carry-over from other donors' samples.

As concerns this clone: This specimen includes other DNA sequences encoding the same CDR3. The chain carries TRBV6-5 and TRBJ1-1; tentatively, D is TRBD1 (6 bases). V lost 0 bases and J lost 0, with 11 bases in between. The CDR3 has 16 residues. Looked up from germline, CDR1 is MNHEY and CDR2 is SVGAGI. The CDR3 region is CASSYSSGQMNTEAFF. The DNA for the CDR3 is TGTGCCAGCAGTTACTCGTCCGGACAGATGAACACTGAAGCTTTCTTT.

As to this clone: Other DNA sequences of this sample code for an identical CDR3. The rearrangement links TRBV9 to TRBJ1-4; maybe TRBD1 (5 bases). CDR1 SGDLS and CDR2 YYNGEE come from the germline V gene. V lost 3 bases to trimming and J lost 7 bases, with 7 bases between them. The CDR3 contains 12 residues. CDR3 coding DNA: TGTGCCAGCAGCGCCACAGGTGAAAAACTGTTTTTT. Amino acids: CASSATGEKLFF.

As to this clone: The junction departs from the called germline gene at one end, perhaps through a read error. The chain has TRBV29-1 and TRBJ1-2; TRBD1 agrees at 8 bases. Looked up from germline, CDR1 is SQVTM and CDR2 is ANQGSEA. This CDR3 contains 15 residues. The CDR3 coding sequence is TGCAGCGTAGAAGATCCAGGGGGCTTTAGCTATGGCTACACCTTC. Amino acids: CSVEDPGGFSYGYTF.

The chain joins TRBV27 to TRBJ1-2; 9 positions agree with TRBD1. In germline, CDR1 is MNHEY, CDR2 SMNVEV (reference sequence). V shed 2 bases and J 4 bases; nucleotides not matched to a gene: 8. The CDR3 totals 16 residues. CDR3 nucleotide sequence: TGTGCCAGCAGTTTAACGGGGACAGGGTTCCCCTATGGCTACACCTTC. It encodes CASSLTGTGFPYGYTF.

This chain links TRBV27 with TRBJ2-1, with D hard to call. Trimming took 7 bases from V and 5 from J, leaving 9 bases between them. CDR1 MNHEY and CDR2 SMNVEV come from the germline V gene (reference sequence). The CDR3 length is 12 residues. The CDR3 reads CASINNHNEQFF. The DNA of the CDR3 is TGTGCCAGCATTAACAACCACAATGAGCAGTTCTTC.

Note on this clone: In the same sample, other DNA sequences code for this CDR3. The J gene is TRBJ2-7, the V gene TRBV7-9; D not certain. The CDR3 is 13 residues long. Trimming removed 1 base from V and 3 bases from J, with 7 bases in between. CDR1 is SEHNR, CDR2 FQNEAQ, per germline (reference sequence). CDR3 amino acids: CASSLGSLYEQYF. The CDR3 nucleotides are TGTGCCAGCAGCTTAGGCAGCCTCTACGAGCAGTACTTC.

The CDR3 spells CASSSGLAGNGDTGELFF. As DNA, the CDR3 is TGTGCCAGCTCCTCGGGACTAGCGGGAAACGGGGACACCGGGGAGCTGTTTTTT. The V gene is TRBV4-2, the J gene TRBJ2-2; TRBD2 matches at 13 bases. This CDR3 contains 18 residues. Looked up from germline, CDR1 is LGHNA and CDR2 is YNFKEQ. The V segment lost 8 bases and the J segment 3 bases; nucleotides outside the gene matches: 12.

V usage is TRBV6-5 and J usage is TRBJ1-4, with 7 bases that match TRBD1. The V segment lost 5 bases and the J segment 4 bases; nucleotides outside the gene matches: 7. CDR3 length: 15 amino acids. Germline CDR1 and CDR2: MNHEY and SVGAGI. This CDR3 is CASSVSSGGNEKLFF. The DNA of the CDR3 is TGTGCCAGCAGTGTATCTTCAGGGGGTAATGAAAAACTGTTTTTT.

The gene calls are TRBV7-2 and TRBJ2-5, with 8 bases matching TRBD1. With the DNA end fitting TRBJ2-7 better, the J assignment may be wrong. CDR1 is SGHTA, CDR2 FQGNSA, per germline. The CDR3 covers 14 residues. In DNA, the CDR3 is TGTGCCAGCAGCTTCGGGACAGGCGACTACGAGCAGTACTTC. As protein: CASSFGTGDYEQYF.

V is TRBV29-1 and J is TRBJ2-7; TRBD1 matches at 9 bases. The germline V gene encodes CDR1 SQVTM and CDR2 ANQGSEA. Unmatched junction bases numbered 7, after V lost 8 bases and J lost 2 bases. The length of the CDR3 is 13 residues. Here the CDR3 reads CSRRDRVPYEQYF. The CDR3 nucleotides read TGCAGCCGCCGGGACAGGGTTCCCTACGAGCAGTACTTC.

J is TRBJ2-7 and V is TRBV9; the match to TRBD2 covers 7 bases. Germline CDR1 reads SGDLS; CDR2 reads YYNGEE. This CDR3 has 15 residues. Trimming cost V 4 bases and J 0 bases; bases outside gene matches: 7. CDR3 DNA: TGTGCCAGCAGCTTGGGAGCGGGGTTCTCCTACGAGCAGTACTTC. Its translation: CASSLGAGFSYEQYF.

The chain has TRBV4-1 and TRBJ1-3; TRBD1 is a possible D gene (5 bases). Germline V CDR1 and CDR2: MGHRA, YSYEKL. V dropped 1 base and J dropped 2 bases, with 12 bases sitting between them. The length of the CDR3 is 16 residues. The CDR3, as DNA: TGCGCCAGCAGCCAAGTGGGTGGGGGGACTGGAAACACCATATATTTT. Translation gives CASSQVGGGTGNTIYF.

As regards this clone: A junction end diverges from the germline sequence, so it may reflect a read error. The V gene is TRBV6-5, the J gene TRBJ1-1; D ambiguous. The CDR3 covers 14 residues. Germline V lookup: CDR1 MNHEY, CDR2 SVGAGI. The CDR3 DNA sequence: TGTGCCAGCAGTCACCGGGTGGGGAACCCTGAAGCTTTCTTT. This sequence encodes CASSHRVGNPEAFF.

This sequence joins TRBV21-1 and TRBJ1-2; TRBD1 reflects the table's D call only, with no check against the DNA. TRBV21-1 constitutes a pseudogene. There are 16 residues in the CDR3. The CDR3 loop is CASSKAKVGTTFGYTF. CDR3 sequence (DNA): TGTGCCAGCAGCAAAGCGAAAGTCGGGACAACTTTTGGCTACACCTTC.

J is TRBJ2-7 and V is TRBV28, with a possible D match to TRBD1 (6 bases). The CDR3 is 14 amino acids. V lost 6 bases and J lost 5, with 17 bases in between. Germline loops: CDR1 MDHEN, CDR2 SYDVKM. CDR3 sequence: CASSPSWDIHEQYF. CDR3 sequence (DNA): TGTGCCAGCAGCCCTTCGTGGGACATCCACGAGCAGTACTTC. Supplemented by reference TRBV28 and TRBJ2-7, the full variable domain reads DVKVTQSSRYLVKRTGEKVFLECVQDMDHENMFWYRQDPGLGLRLIYFSYDVKMKEKGDIPEGYSVSREKKERFSLILESASTNQTSMYLCASSPSWDIHEQYFGPGTRLTVT.

The rearrangement joins TRBV2 to TRBJ2-5; maybe TRBD2 (7 bases). This CDR3 is built from 13 residues. Trimming removed 7 bases at V and 4 bases at J, with 13 bases between. Looked up from germline, CDR1 is SNHLY and CDR2 is FYNNEI. The CDR3 loop is CASTDGGRETQYF. The CDR3 region has the DNA TGTGCCAGCACCGACGGGGGGCGAGAGACCCAGTACTTC.

The chain joins TRBV19 to TRBJ2-7; tentative D call: TRBD2 (6 bases). CDR1 and CDR2 from the germline V gene are LNHDA and SQIVND (reference sequence). Trimming cost V 3 bases and J 7 bases, with 13 bases left between them. This CDR3 has 13 residues. The CDR3 DNA sequence: TGTGCCAGTAGTATGTCCCCAAGCGGGGAGCAGTACTTC. Protein product: CASSMSPSGEQYF.

The rearrangement joins TRBV5-1 to TRBJ1-2; TRBD1 agrees at 7 bases. Germline values: CDR1 SGHRS, CDR2 YFSETQ. There are 16 residues in the CDR3. V gave up 3 bases and J gave up 3 bases; unmatched junction bases: 11. The CDR3 loop reads CASSYDRERFDYGYTF. CDR3 DNA sequence: TGCGCCAGCAGCTACGACAGGGAACGTTTCGACTATGGCTACACCTTC.

CDR3 sequence reads: CSVGGSGASYEQYF. CDR3 sequence (DNA): TGCAGCGTTGGCGGTAGCGGGGCGTCCTACGAGCAGTACTTC. V is TRBV29-1 and J is TRBJ2-7; TRBD2 aligns across 8 bases. The CDR3 runs to 14 residues. Germline trimming cut 4 bases from V and 1 base from J; bases unmatched to any gene: 6. Germline V CDR1 and CDR2: SQVTM, ANQGSEA.

The DNA for the CDR3 is TGTGCCAGCAGTTTATACCGGGACAGGGACGGCTACACCTTC. Translation: CASSLYRDRDGYTF. V gene TRBV27 combines with J gene TRBJ1-2; 9 bases agree with TRBD1. The CDR3 covers 14 residues. Germline V gene lookup returns CDR1 MNHEY and CDR2 SMNVEV (reference sequence). The ends lost 1 base at V and 8 bases at J; junction bases unmatched: 5.

This CDR3 is CASSPPGRGANEKLFF. The DNA for the CDR3 is TGCGCCAGCAGCCCCCCGGGCAGGGGAGCTAATGAAAAACTGTTTTTT. The chain employs TRBV4-1 and TRBJ1-4, with D possibly TRBD1 on 6 matching bases. The V and J ends lost 4 bases and 3 bases respectively, with 15 bases between them. The CDR3 spans 16 residues. Looked up from germline, CDR1 is MGHRA and CDR2 is YSYEKL.

The V gene is TRBV9, the J gene TRBJ2-3; the D gene is possibly TRBD2 (6 bases). Germline values: CDR1 SGDLS, CDR2 YYNGEE. V was clipped by 2 bases and J by 2 bases, with 15 bases between them. The CDR3 is 16 amino acids. The CDR3 protein is CASSVHKTDYTDTQYF. The CDR3 nucleotides read TGTGCCAGCAGCGTTCATAAGACGGACTACACAGATACGCAGTATTTT. The full variable domain, its missing parts supplied by reference TRBV9 and TRBJ2-3, is DSGVTQTPKHLITATGQRVTLRCSPRSGDLSVYWYQQSLDQGLQFLIQYYNGEERAKGNILERFSAQQFPDLHSELNLSSLELGDSALYFCASSVHKTDYTDTQYFGPGTRLTVL.

The rearrangement uses TRBV5-1 and TRBJ2-4; D remains unclear. Germline lookup yields CDR1 SGHRS and CDR2 YFSETQ. The V gene lost 4 bases and the J gene lost 7 bases, with 15 bases spanning the gap. The CDR3 has 14 amino acids. CDR3 coding DNA: TGCGCCAGCAGCCCCCGCGGCGAGTCGAACATTCAGTACTTC. It yields the protein CASSPRGESNIQYF.

The chain recombines TRBV6-1 with TRBJ2-7; D is perhaps TRBD1 or TRBD2 (5 bases each). The V end lost 6 bases, the J end lost 2 bases, and 11 bases lay between the germline ends. From germline, CDR1 is MNHNS and CDR2 SASEGT. The CDR3 loop spans 13 amino acids. The CDR3: CASSRDVAYEQYF. The CDR3 DNA follows: TGTGCCAGCAGCCGGGACGTCGCCTACGAGCAGTACTTC.

The V gene is TRBV27, the J gene TRBJ2-2; D gene unclear. V was pared by 8 bases and J by 3 bases, with 10 bases between. The CDR3 is made up of 13 amino acids. Germline-derived CDR1 and CDR2 are MNHEY and SMNVEV (reference sequence). The CDR3 DNA reads as TGTGCCAGCCTAGATGGGGACACCGGGGAGCTGTTTTTT. The encoded protein is CASLDGDTGELFF.

This chain's CDR3 is CASSFRTSDYEQYF. In nucleotides, the CDR3 is TGTGCCAGCAGCTTTCGGACTAGCGACTACGAGCAGTACTTC. The chain is built from TRBV11-2 and TRBJ2-7; 9 nucleotides match TRBD2. This CDR3 has 14 residues. Per the germline V gene, CDR1 is SGHAT and CDR2 is FQNNGV. V was pared by 3 bases and J by 3 bases, with 3 bases of the junction left unmatched.

V is TRBV27 and J is TRBJ1-1; weak D call: TRBD1 (5 bases). V was pared by 3 bases and J by 2 bases, with 10 bases between. The CDR3 length is 14 residues. Germline V gene lookup returns CDR1 MNHEY and CDR2 SMNVEV (reference sequence). CDR3 in DNA: TGTGCCAGCAGTTTGCTGACAGCCAACACTGAAGCTTTCTTT. Translated, it gives CASSLLTANTEAFF.

This clone was picked up one time. The chain carries TRBV5-1 and TRBJ2-7, with D unresolved. The CDR3 is 16 amino acids. Germline-derived CDR1 and CDR2 are SGHRS and YFSETQ. Trimming cost V 0 bases and J 5 bases, with 18 bases left between them. Here the CDR3 reads CASSLDPKLGNDEQYF. The CDR3 DNA sequence: TGCGCCAGCAGCTTGGATCCAAAACTCGGTAACGACGAGCAGTACTTC.

Concerning this clone itself: The sample carries other DNA sequences with the same CDR3. This chain connects TRBV7-9 to TRBJ2-2; D gene uncertain. The V gene's germline CDR1 is SEHNR and CDR2 FQNEAQ (reference sequence). The germline V and J ends were trimmed by 5 bases and 3 bases, with 4 bases remaining between them. The CDR3 has 12 amino acids. CDR3 bases: TGTGCCAGCAGCCTCTACACCGGGGAGCTGTTTTTT. Protein sequence: CASSLYTGELFF.

The chain recombines TRBV14 with TRBJ2-2; D could derive from TRBD1 or TRBD2 (5 bases each). The CDR3 is 18 amino acids. Trimming shortened V by 4 bases and J by 2 bases, and 20 bases separated the two germline ends. CDR1 is SGHDN, CDR2 FVKESK, per germline. The CDR3 DNA reads as TGTGCCAGCAGCCCGTCCCCCCGGGACCGCTTCAACACCGGGGAGCTGTTTTTT. As protein: CASSPSPRDRFNTGELFF.